Below are 10 T cell receptor beta chains sequenced from a single sample in a study of cytomegalovirus exposure and HLA in healthy donors. Assay: immunoSEQ multiplex PCR; the TCRdb copy retains only in-frame clones and omits some. The sample records more than 250,000 clones, about 92% being singletons. The specimen sequenced was PBMCs. The receptors here all came from a woman aged 25 to 39 in good health and CMV-seronegative.

This chain connects TRBV19 to TRBJ2-1, with TRBD2 matching 7 bases. CDR1 and CDR2 from the germline V gene are LNHDA and SQIVND (reference sequence). J was trimmed by 4 bases and V by 6 bases; bases with no gene match: 9. The CDR3 is 15 amino acids. DNA for the CDR3: TGTGCCAGTAGCCATCCGGGACTACCGTACAATGAGCAGTTCTTC. This translates into CASSHPGLPYNEQFF.

The sample holds one count of this clone. This chain joins TRBV21-1 and TRBJ1-2; TRBD1 reflects the table's D call only, with no check against the DNA. TRBV21-1 is a recognized pseudogene. The CDR3 is 15 amino acids. CDR3 DNA sequence: TGTGCCAGCAGCAAGACGGACAGGGTTTACTATGGCTACACCTTC. Protein sequence: CASSKTDRVYYGYTF.

The chain is built from TRBV2 and TRBJ2-2; D perhaps matches TRBD2 (6 bases). Trimming shortened V by 0 bases and J by 4 bases, and 12 bases separated the two germline ends. Germline CDR1 reads SNHLY; CDR2 reads FYNNEI. The CDR3 is made up of 16 amino acids. CDR3 loop: CASSEAWGDATGELFF. DNA for the CDR3: TGTGCCAGCAGTGAAGCGTGGGGGGACGCCACCGGGGAGCTGTTTTTT.

The V and J genes are TRBV5-1 and TRBJ2-1; D is unclear. Trimming cost V 0 bases and J 5 bases, with 9 bases left between them. CDR3 length: 14 amino acids. The V gene's germline CDR1 is SGHRS and CDR2 YFSETQ. CDR3 sequence: CASSLADTHNEQFF. The CDR3 DNA is TGCGCCAGCAGCTTGGCTGACACTCACAATGAGCAGTTCTTC.

The V gene is TRBV6-1, the J gene TRBJ2-3; a weak D match, TRBD1 (5 bases). The CDR3 is made up of 15 amino acids. Germline-derived CDR1 and CDR2 are MNHNS and SASEGT. The V end lost 7 bases, the J end lost 3 bases, and 17 bases lay between the germline ends. The CDR3 nucleotides read TGTGCCAGCACGCCTGCAGGGCGGATGACAGATACGCAGTATTTT. Translated: CASTPAGRMTDTQYF.

The chain has TRBV6-5 and TRBJ2-5; D uncertain. V was shortened by 4 bases and J by 1 base, with 10 bases between the two germline ends. CDR3 size: 14 residues. Looked up from germline, CDR1 is MNHEY and CDR2 is SVGAGI. The CDR3 nucleotides are TGTGCCAGCAGTTTTCGGGCAGCCCAAGAGACCCAGTACTTC. It encodes CASSFRAAQETQYF.

This chain joins TRBV5-4 and TRBJ2-7; 9 bases match TRBD2. This CDR3 comprises 16 residues. Trimming at V came to 4 bases and at J to 2 bases, leaving 10 bases not matched to a gene. Germline assignment: CDR1 SGHNT and CDR2 YYREEE (reference sequence). This CDR3 reads CASSTVAGVGPYEQYF. DNA of the CDR3: TGTGCCAGCAGCACCGTAGCGGGAGTCGGGCCCTACGAGCAGTACTTC. Filled out from reference TRBV5-4 and TRBJ2-7, the complete variable domain reads ETGVTQSPTHLIKTRGQQVTLRCSSQSGHNTVSWYQQALGQGPQFIFQYYREEENGRGNFPPRFSGLQFPNYSSELNVNALELDDSALYLCASSTVAGVGPYEQYFGPGTRLTVT.

The chain links TRBV7-3 to TRBJ2-3; D possibly uses TRBD1 or TRBD2 (5 bases each). V was cut by 6 bases and J by 6 bases, with 16 bases left in between. CDR1 is SGHTA, CDR2 FQGTGA, per germline. There are 14 residues in the CDR3. In DNA form, the CDR3 reads TGTGCCAGCAGTCCCGGGACCCTCACTGATACGCAGTATTTT. Encoded protein: CASSPGTLTDTQYF.

This clone was seen only once. The same CDR3 can be traced to other DNA sequences in this sample. The chain uses TRBV29-1 and TRBJ2-7, with TRBD1 matching over 9 bases. Germline V gene data show CDR1 as SQVTM and CDR2 as ANQGSEA. The CDR3 loop spans 12 amino acids. The junction had 4 bases not matched to a gene; V was cut back by 4 bases and J by 6 bases. The CDR3 spells CSVGTGVSEQYF. CDR3 DNA: TGCAGCGTTGGGACAGGGGTCTCCGAGCAGTACTTC.

This clone appeared once. This sequence joins TRBV7-8 and TRBJ2-2, with D perhaps TRBD2 (6 bases). Germline CDR1 is SGHVS and CDR2 is FQNEAQ. Trimming took off 5 bases at V and 7 bases at J, with 14 bases between the two ends. The CDR3 totals 14 residues. The CDR3 spells CASSAMTSSGELFF. CDR3 sequence (DNA): TGTGCCAGCAGCGCCATGACTAGTAGCGGGGAGCTGTTTTTT.